These T cell receptor beta chains were read from a single sample in a study of control samples from healthy donors and cancer patients. Some clones are missing from TCRdb's copy, which holds only in-frame ones; the method was immunoSEQ multiplex PCR. The sample features approximately 190,000 clones, with more than 2% in its top ten. Sequences were obtained from blood. Every receptor here comes from a woman aged 25 to 39 in good health. The conserved cysteine and the conserved F or W are not part of the CDR3 here.

CDR3: ASRSWGKGHNQPQH; J: TRBJ1-5; V: TRBV28
CDR3: ASSLAQQGARWF; J: TRBJ1-1; V: TRBV27
CDR3: ASSLLLGGADTQY; J: TRBJ2-3; V: TRBV28
CDR3: ASSLNGGAIEQY; J: TRBJ2-7; V: TRBV5-6
CDR3: ASSERSRIRDDYNEQF; J: TRBJ2-1; V: TRBV2
CDR3: ASSLYQTYEQY; J: TRBJ2-7; V: TRBV5-1
CDR3: ASSPLDGLDTEAF; J: TRBJ1-1; V: TRBV18
CDR3: SVGGTESSYEQY; J: TRBJ2-7; V: TRBV29-1
CDR3: ATRVDGTNTEAF; J: TRBJ1-1; V: TRBV10-3
CDR3: ASVKSIGTGKEKRATDTQY; J: TRBJ2-3; V: TRBV2
CDR3: ATSDLHGVTVPKNTEAF; J: TRBJ1-1; V: TRBV24-1
CDR3: ASSRLPNEKLF; J: TRBJ1-4; V: TRBV4-1
CDR3: ASSERGRGRHEQY; J: TRBJ2-7; V: TRBV10-2
CDR3: ASSQGKGPYEQY; J: TRBJ2-7; V: TRBV4-1
CDR3: ASSFTSRETQY; J: TRBJ2-5; V: TRBV5-5
CDR3: ASSYDHGFSGNTIY; J: TRBJ1-3; V: TRBV6-8
CDR3: ASSQFRGGYEQY; J: TRBJ2-7; V: TRBV4-1
CDR3: SGRDQLNEKLF; J: TRBJ1-4; V: TRBV29-1
CDR3: ASRGDRGDSPLH; J: TRBJ1-6; V: TRBV25-1
CDR3: ASSFAGVPEAF; J: TRBJ1-1; V: TRBV6-5
CDR3: ASSMTTGRYGYT; J: TRBJ1-2; V: TRBV28
CDR3: ASSKDSRNQPQH; J: TRBJ1-5; V: TRBV18
CDR3: ASSQVQSLLPQKTQY; J: TRBJ2-5; V: TRBV3-1/TRBV3-2
CDR3: ASSWNGGGNEQF; J: TRBJ2-1; V: TRBV19
CDR3: ASLLGGPSSDEQY; J: TRBJ2-7; V: TRBV6-6
CDR3: ASSYGLAETQY; J: TRBJ2-5; V: TRBV6-5
CDR3: ASRPTGKGYT; J: TRBJ1-2; V: TRBV10-2
CDR3: ASSLGSVNTGELF; J: TRBJ2-2; V: TRBV5-6
CDR3: ASSLLSQGADTEAF; J: TRBJ1-1; V: TRBV28
CDR3: ASSLGRDFFTDTQY; J: TRBJ2-3; V: TRBV3-1/TRBV3-2
CDR3: ASSLARGSNQPQH; J: TRBJ1-5; V: TRBV7-9
CDR3: ASSTGTGGSYSNQPQH; J: TRBJ1-5; V: TRBV27
CDR3: ASSFGTSYGYT; J: TRBJ1-2; V: TRBV27
CDR3: ASSSRDRARVNEQY; J: TRBJ2-7; V: TRBV28
CDR3: ASSQVGGIAGELF; J: TRBJ2-2; V: TRBV4-3
CDR3: ASRDRVPQPQH; J: TRBJ1-5; V: TRBV28
CDR3: ATPPTGRWGGEQY; J: TRBJ2-7; V: TRBV19
CDR3: ASSLDRVVGNTIY; J: TRBJ1-3; V: TRBV5-1
CDR3: ASSLLARTTGELF; J: TRBJ2-2; V: TRBV28
CDR3: ATSDREEDEQY; J: TRBJ2-7; V: TRBV25-1
CDR3: ASSQQWGGVPNSGANVLT; J: TRBJ2-6; V: TRBV3-1/TRBV3-2
CDR3: ASSVDLEVLGGYT; J: TRBJ1-2; V: TRBV9
CDR3: ASSLGKLRTGFHNEQF; J: TRBJ2-1; V: TRBV11-2
CDR3: ASSQEQGGRNQPQH; J: TRBJ1-5; V: TRBV4-2
CDR3: ASSVASGGPLEQF; J: TRBJ2-1; V: TRBV9
CDR3: ASSYQGQPQH; J: TRBJ1-5; V: TRBV27
CDR3: ASSLRTGRYSNQPQH; J: TRBJ1-5; V: TRBV5-5
CDR3: ASSLGETQY; J: TRBJ2-5; V: TRBV12-3/TRBV12-4
CDR3: ASSPVGDRRGYT; J: TRBJ1-2; V: TRBV18
CDR3: ASSRGGAYNEQF; J: TRBJ2-1; V: TRBV5-4
CDR3: ASSQPRTGVMNTEAF; J: TRBJ1-1; V: TRBV4-1
CDR3: ASLSSEQY; J: TRBJ2-7; V: TRBV6-9
CDR3: ASSQGDSGNYGYT; J: TRBJ1-2; V: TRBV4-2